The next 22 T cell receptor beta chains were all read from a single sample in a study of vaccination and CD4 T cells after COVID-19. These TCRs are of unknown antigen specificity. Treatment described: approximately 10-day PBMC culture with coronavirus spike peptide pools or control peptides (ViraFEST assay). Cultured CD4+ T-cell DNA underwent Oncomine TCR Beta short-read sequencing. TCRdb reanalysed the PCR reads using MiXCR and keeps one entry per CDR3 protein. The sample contains under 20,000 distinct CDR3 sequences, about half of which appear only once. Sequenced sample: CD4+ T cells from blood, cultured in vitro. These receptors were collected from a human donor who had recovered from COVID-19.

This clonotype was detected a few times. The gene calls are TRBV7-2 and TRBJ1-2; D gene uncertain. The V end lost 4 bases, the J end lost 8 bases, and 8 bases lay between the germline ends. The CDR3 consists of 11 residues. Germline loops: CDR1 SGHTA, CDR2 FQGNSA. The DNA of the CDR3 is TGTGCCAGCAGCTCTAGTATCGGCTACACCTTC. It codes for CASSSSIGYTF.

The rearrangement joins TRBV19 to TRBJ1-6; 7 nucleotides match TRBD1. CDR1 is LNHDA, CDR2 SQIVND, per germline (reference sequence). Unmatched junction bases numbered 9, after V lost 7 bases and J lost 3 bases. The CDR3 runs 16 residues. CDR3 loop: CASKLRQGGYNSPLHF. DNA for the CDR3: TGTGCCAGTAAACTTCGACAGGGTGGCTATAATTCACCCCTCCACTTT.

The chain employs TRBV19 and TRBJ1-2; TRBD1 matches 9 bases. The CDR3 sequence is 16 residues long. The germline V gene encodes CDR1 LNHDA and CDR2 SQIVND (reference sequence). The trim removed 6 bases at V and 3 bases at J, leaving 11 bases unmatched. CDR3 sequence: CASSLLPGQGDYGYTF. The CDR3 nucleotides are TGTGCCAGTAGCCTCTTACCGGGACAGGGCGACTATGGCTACACCTTC.

V usage is TRBV20-1 and J usage is TRBJ2-2; D remains unclear. Trimming took 2 bases from V and 1 from J, leaving 8 bases between them. This CDR3 comprises 14 residues. Germline V gives CDR1 DFQATT, CDR2 SNEGSKA (reference sequence). CDR3 DNA sequence: TGCAGTGCTAGATCACTGGGGAACACCGGGGAGCTGTTTTTT. Amino acid sequence: CSARSLGNTGELFF.

This clonotype was counted only a few times. V and J are TRBV15 and TRBJ1-5; D ambiguous. The CDR3 extends over 14 amino acids. The germline V gene has CDR1 LNHNV and CDR2 YYDKDF (reference sequence). V was shortened by 7 bases and J by 6 bases, with 16 bases between the two germline ends. This chain's CDR3 is CATTKGLSGQPQHF. The CDR3 coding sequence is TGTGCCACCACAAAGGGTCTTTCAGGTCAGCCCCAGCATTTT.

The V and J genes are TRBV20-1 and TRBJ2-3, with TRBD2 identical over 8 bases. Germline-derived CDR1 and CDR2 are DFQATT and SNEGSKA (reference sequence). The J segment lost 6 bases and the V segment lost 3 bases, leaving 5 bases of the junction unmatched. There are 13 residues in the CDR3. CDR3 in DNA: TGCAGTGCTAGGAAAGCGGGGGAGGATACGCAGTATTTT. Translating it yields CSARKAGEDTQYF.

This clonotype has a handful of counts. The chain links TRBV20-1 to TRBJ1-2; a possible D gene is TRBD1 (5 bases). V shed 0 bases and J shed 8 bases, with 16 bases lying between them. CDR3 length: 14 residues. Per germline, CDR1 DFQATT and CDR2 SNEGSKA (reference sequence). In DNA form, the CDR3 reads TGCAGTGCTAGAGATGGGGCGACGGGAGGCGGCTACACCTTC. This codes for CSARDGATGGGYTF.

V and J are TRBV7-9 and TRBJ2-7; tentative D call: TRBD2 (7 bases). CDR1 and CDR2 from the germline V gene are SEHNR and FQNEAQ (reference sequence). The CDR3 totals 13 residues. Trimming shortened V by 6 bases and J by 5 bases, and 14 bases separated the two germline ends. The CDR3 reads CASRLGGGHEQYF. The CDR3 nucleotides read TGTGCCAGCAGACTGGGGGGGGGCCACGAGCAGTACTTC.

The chain carries TRBV28 and TRBJ1-1; a weak D match, TRBD1 (5 bases). The CDR3 loop spans 14 amino acids. Trimming shortened V by 5 bases and J by 6 bases, and 16 bases separated the two germline ends. The V gene's germline CDR1 is MDHEN and CDR2 SYDVKM. The CDR3 region has the DNA TGTGCCAGCAGTCCAACGACAGTGCTCGCTGAAGCTTTCTTT. Residues: CASSPTTVLAEAFF.

V and J are TRBV19 and TRBJ1-5; D not resolved. CDR1 is LNHDA and CDR2 is SQIVND in the germline V gene (reference sequence). V lost 5 bases and J 4 bases, leaving 18 bases between the germline ends. The CDR3 totals 16 residues. The CDR3 region is CASSLASDVVNQPQHF. CDR3 nucleotide sequence: TGTGCCAGTAGTCTGGCTTCCGACGTAGTAAATCAGCCCCAGCATTTT.

This CDR3 reads CASSPAEDTEAFF. In nucleotides, the CDR3 is TGTGCCAGCTCACCGGCGGAGGACACTGAAGCTTTCTTT. The rearrangement joins TRBV18 to TRBJ1-1; the D is unclear. Per the germline V gene, CDR1 is KGHSH and CDR2 is LQKENI. Trimming removed 3 bases from V and 3 bases from J, with 8 bases in between. CDR3 length: 13 residues. The full variable domain, rest sourced from reference TRBV18 and TRBJ1-1, is NAGVMQNPRHLVRRRGQEARLRCSPMKGHSHVYWYRQLPEEGLKFMVYLQKENIIDESGMPKERFSAEFPKEGPSILRIQQVVRGDSAAYFCASSPAEDTEAFFGQGTRLTVV.

As to this clonotype: The junction and the germline gene differ at one end; a read error may be behind it. The chain carries TRBV6-1 and TRBJ2-1; D is perhaps TRBD2 (6 bases). The CDR3 covers 13 residues. CDR1 and CDR2 (germline): MNHNS, SASEGT. The CDR3: CASTGLSSNEQFF. The CDR3 DNA follows: TGTGCCAGCACAGGACTATCCTCCAATGAGCAGTTCTTC.

V and J are TRBV7-2 and TRBJ2-4, with a possible D match to TRBD1 (5 bases). Germline loops: CDR1 SGHTA, CDR2 FQGNSA. The CDR3 totals 14 residues. Trimming left V 1 base short and J 13 bases short, with 17 bases between. The CDR3 bases are TGTGCCAGCAGCTTAGGCCCCGGGCAGGGCCCCCAGTACTTC. This gives the protein CASSLGPGQGPQYF.

V usage is TRBV27 and J usage is TRBJ2-7; D gene uncertain. V was clipped by 4 bases and J by 0 bases, with 7 bases between them. Per germline, CDR1 MNHEY and CDR2 SMNVEV (reference sequence). The CDR3 length is 13 residues. CDR3 in amino acids: CASSYRSSYEQYF. CDR3 in DNA: TGTGCCAGCAGTTATAGGTCCTCCTACGAGCAGTACTTC.

This clonotype was seen a single time. Sequence at one end of the junction differs from germline and may be a read error. The genes are TRBV20-1 and TRBJ1-3; TRBD1 is a possible D gene (5 bases). Germline CDR1 and CDR2: DFQATT and SNEGSKA (reference sequence). The CDR3 runs 13 residues. CDR3 amino acids: CSARSGAGNTLYF. The CDR3 DNA reads as TGCAGTGCTAGGTCCGGGGCTGGAAACACCTTATATTTT.

V gene TRBV6-1 combines with J gene TRBJ1-1, with TRBD1 as a possible D gene (6 bases). Germline V lookup: CDR1 MNHNS, CDR2 SASEGT. The V gene lost 5 bases and the J gene lost 1 base, with 14 bases spanning the gap. This CDR3 contains 15 residues. CDR3: CASSHSGVTNTEAFF. As DNA, the CDR3 is TGTGCCAGCAGTCATTCAGGGGTAACGAACACTGAAGCTTTCTTT.

The chain employs TRBV7-3 and TRBJ2-2; TRBD1 matches at 9 bases. The V segment lost 4 bases and the J segment 5 bases; nucleotides outside the gene matches: 5. Germline assignment: CDR1 SGHTA and CDR2 FQGTGA. The CDR3 runs 15 residues. CDR3 protein: CASSSNRGQTGELFF. The CDR3 nucleotides are TGTGCCAGCAGCTCAAACAGGGGGCAAACCGGGGAGCTGTTTTTT.

The chain employs TRBV19 and TRBJ1-5, with 7 nucleotides matching TRBD1. Germline V gene data show CDR1 as LNHDA and CDR2 as SQIVND (reference sequence). The CDR3 contains 15 residues. The trim removed 5 bases at V and 9 bases at J, leaving 13 bases unmatched. The CDR3 spells CASSPIGQVYPPQHF. CDR3 DNA sequence: TGTGCCAGTAGTCCAATCGGACAGGTGTATCCGCCCCAGCATTTT.

This clonotype was seen more than once but under ten times. This chain joins TRBV28 and TRBJ1-5; 8 bases are a match to TRBD1. J gave up 2 bases and V 9 bases, and 9 bases lay outside the gene matches. The CDR3 extends over 15 amino acids. Germline V CDR1 and CDR2: MDHEN, SYDVKM. Written as DNA, the CDR3 is TGTGCCAGTCATGATGGGGGACAGGGCAATCAGCCCCAGCATTTT. Amino acids: CASHDGGQGNQPQHF.

The V call is TRBV7-8, the J call TRBJ1-2; D gene uncertain. CDR1 and CDR2 from the germline V gene are SGHVS and FQNEAQ. The CDR3 contains 11 residues. Trimming took off 2 bases at V and 8 bases at J, with 6 bases between the two ends. CDR3: CASSLLEGYTF. The CDR3, as DNA: TGTGCCAGCAGCTTATTAGAAGGCTACACCTTC. The full variable domain, rest sourced from reference TRBV7-8 and TRBJ1-2, is GAGVSQSPRYKVAKRGQDVALRCDPISGHVSLFWYQQALGQGPEFLTYFQNEAQLDKSGLPSDRFFAERPEGSVSTLKIQRTQQEDSAVYLCASSLLEGYTFGSGTRLTVV.

This clonotype was detected a few times. V usage is TRBV7-2 and J usage is TRBJ1-1; D gene unclear. Per germline, CDR1 SGHTA and CDR2 FQGNSA. The CDR3 has 14 amino acids. The V and J ends lost 6 bases and 1 base respectively, with 12 bases between them. The CDR3 sequence is CASSSLSGNTEAFF. CDR3 sequence (DNA): TGTGCCAGCAGTTCTCTGTCGGGGAACACTGAAGCTTTCTTT.

The rearrangement uses TRBV19 and TRBJ2-5; either TRBD1 or TRBD2 may supply D (5 bases each). Trimming left V 5 bases short and J 2 bases short, with 9 bases between. This CDR3 is built from 13 residues. Germline CDR1 and CDR2: LNHDA and SQIVND (reference sequence). Written as DNA, the CDR3 is TGTGCCAGTAGTCCGGGACGGCAAGAGACCCAGTACTTC. Its translation: CASSPGRQETQYF.